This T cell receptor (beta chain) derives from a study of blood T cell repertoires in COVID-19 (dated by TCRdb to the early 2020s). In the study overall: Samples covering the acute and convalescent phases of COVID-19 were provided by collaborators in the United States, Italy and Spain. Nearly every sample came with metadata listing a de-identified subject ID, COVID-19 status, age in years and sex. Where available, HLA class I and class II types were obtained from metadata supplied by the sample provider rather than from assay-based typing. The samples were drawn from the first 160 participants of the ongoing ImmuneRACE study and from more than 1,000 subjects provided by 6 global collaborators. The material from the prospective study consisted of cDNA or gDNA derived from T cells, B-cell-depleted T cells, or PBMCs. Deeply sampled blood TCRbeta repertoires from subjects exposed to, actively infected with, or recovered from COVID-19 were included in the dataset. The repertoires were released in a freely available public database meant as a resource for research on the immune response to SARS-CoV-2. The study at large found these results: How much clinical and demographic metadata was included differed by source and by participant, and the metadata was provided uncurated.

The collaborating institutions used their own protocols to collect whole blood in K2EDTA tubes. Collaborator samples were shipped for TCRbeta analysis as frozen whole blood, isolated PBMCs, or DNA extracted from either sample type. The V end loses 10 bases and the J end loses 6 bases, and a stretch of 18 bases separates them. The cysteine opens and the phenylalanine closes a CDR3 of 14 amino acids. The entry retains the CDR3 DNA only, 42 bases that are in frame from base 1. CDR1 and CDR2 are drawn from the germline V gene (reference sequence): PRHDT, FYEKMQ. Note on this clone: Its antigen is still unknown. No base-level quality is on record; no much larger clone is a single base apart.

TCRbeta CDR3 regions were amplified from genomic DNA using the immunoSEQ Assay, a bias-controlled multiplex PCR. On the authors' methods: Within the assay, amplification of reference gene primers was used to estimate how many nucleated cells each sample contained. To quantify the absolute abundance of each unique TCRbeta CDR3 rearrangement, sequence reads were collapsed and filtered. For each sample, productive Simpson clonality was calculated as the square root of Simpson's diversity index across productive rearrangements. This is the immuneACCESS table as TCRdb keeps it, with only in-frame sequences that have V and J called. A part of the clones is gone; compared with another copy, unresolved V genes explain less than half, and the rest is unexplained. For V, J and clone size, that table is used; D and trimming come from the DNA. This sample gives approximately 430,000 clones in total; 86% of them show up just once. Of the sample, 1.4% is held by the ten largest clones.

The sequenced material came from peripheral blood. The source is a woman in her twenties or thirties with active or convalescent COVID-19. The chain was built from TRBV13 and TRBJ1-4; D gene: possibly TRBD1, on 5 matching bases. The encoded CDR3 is CATTTGRADEKLFF. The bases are TGTGCCACCACCACCGGCAGGGCTGATGAAAAACTGTTTTTT. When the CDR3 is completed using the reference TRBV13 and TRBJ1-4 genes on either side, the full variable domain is AAGVIQSPRHLIKEKRETATLKCYPIPRHDTVYWYQQGPGQDPQFLISFYEKMQSDKGSIPDRFSAQQFSDYHSELNMSSLELGDSALYFCATTTGRADEKLFFGSGTQLSVL.